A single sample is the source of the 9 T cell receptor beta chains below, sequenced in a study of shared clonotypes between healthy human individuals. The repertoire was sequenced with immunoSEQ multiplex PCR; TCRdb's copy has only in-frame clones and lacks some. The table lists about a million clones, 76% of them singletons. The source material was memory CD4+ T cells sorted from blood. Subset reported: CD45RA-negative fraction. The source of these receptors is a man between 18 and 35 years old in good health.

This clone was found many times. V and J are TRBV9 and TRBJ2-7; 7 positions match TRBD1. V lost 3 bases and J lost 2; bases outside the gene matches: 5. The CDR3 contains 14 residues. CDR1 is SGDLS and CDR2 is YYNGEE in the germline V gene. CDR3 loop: CASSERDSAYEQYF. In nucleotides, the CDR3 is TGTGCCAGCAGCGAACGGGACAGTGCCTACGAGCAGTACTTC.

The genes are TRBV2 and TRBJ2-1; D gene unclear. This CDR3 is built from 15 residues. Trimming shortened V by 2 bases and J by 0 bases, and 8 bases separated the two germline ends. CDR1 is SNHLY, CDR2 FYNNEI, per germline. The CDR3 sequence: CASSEYPTSYNEQFF. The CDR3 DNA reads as TGTGCCAGCAGTGAATATCCGACCTCCTACAATGAGCAGTTCTTC.

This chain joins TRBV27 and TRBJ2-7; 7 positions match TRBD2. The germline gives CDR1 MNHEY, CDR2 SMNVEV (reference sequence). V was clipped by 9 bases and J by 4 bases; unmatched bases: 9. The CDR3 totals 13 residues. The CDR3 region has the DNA TGTGCCAGTAAAGCGGGGTTGAAATACGAGCAGTACTTC. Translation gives CASKAGLKYEQYF.

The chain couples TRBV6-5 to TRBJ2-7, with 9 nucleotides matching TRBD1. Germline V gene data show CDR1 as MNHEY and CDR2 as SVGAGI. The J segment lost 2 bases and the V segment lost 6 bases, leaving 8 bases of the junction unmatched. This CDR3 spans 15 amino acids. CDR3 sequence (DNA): TGTGCCAGCAGCCCGGGACAGGGTAGAACCTACGAGCAGTACTTC. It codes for CASSPGQGRTYEQYF.

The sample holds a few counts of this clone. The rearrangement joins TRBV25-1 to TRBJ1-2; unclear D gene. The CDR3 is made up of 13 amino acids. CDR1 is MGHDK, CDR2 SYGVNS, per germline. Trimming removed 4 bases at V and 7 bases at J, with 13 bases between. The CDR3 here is CASSVQNSGGYTF. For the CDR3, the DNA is TGTGCCAGCAGTGTTCAGAACTCGGGTGGCTACACCTTC.

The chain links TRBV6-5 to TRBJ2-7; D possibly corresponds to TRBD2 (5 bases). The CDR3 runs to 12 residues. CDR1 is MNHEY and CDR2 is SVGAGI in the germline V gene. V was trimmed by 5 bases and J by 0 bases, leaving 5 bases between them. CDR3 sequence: CASSDYSYEQYF. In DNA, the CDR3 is TGTGCCAGCAGTGACTACTCCTACGAGCAGTACTTC.

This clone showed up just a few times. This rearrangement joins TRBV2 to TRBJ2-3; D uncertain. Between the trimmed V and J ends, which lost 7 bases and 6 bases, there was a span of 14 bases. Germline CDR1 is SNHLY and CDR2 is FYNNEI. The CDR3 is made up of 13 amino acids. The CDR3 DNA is TGTGCCAGCACCTTAGGGAAAGGGGATACGCAGTATTTT. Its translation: CASTLGKGDTQYF.

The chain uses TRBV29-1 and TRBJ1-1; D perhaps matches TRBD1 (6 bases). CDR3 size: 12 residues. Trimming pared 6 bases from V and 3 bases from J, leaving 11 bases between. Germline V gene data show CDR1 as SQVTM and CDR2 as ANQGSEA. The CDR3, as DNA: TGCAGCGTCCAACAGGGTCACACTGAAGCTTTCTTT. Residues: CSVQQGHTEAFF.

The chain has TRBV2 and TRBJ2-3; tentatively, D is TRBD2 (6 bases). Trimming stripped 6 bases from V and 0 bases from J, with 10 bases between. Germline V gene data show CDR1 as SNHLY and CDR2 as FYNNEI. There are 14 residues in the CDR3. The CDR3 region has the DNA TGTGCCAGCAGCGCGGGACTTAGCACAGATACGCAGTATTTT. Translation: CASSAGLSTDTQYF. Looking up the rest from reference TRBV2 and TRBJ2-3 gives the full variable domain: EPEVTQTPSHQVTQMGQEVILRCVPISNHLYFYWYRQILGQKVEFLVSFYNNEISEKSEIFDDQFSVERPDGSNFTLKIRSTKLEDSAMYFCASSAGLSTDTQYFGPGTRLTVL.